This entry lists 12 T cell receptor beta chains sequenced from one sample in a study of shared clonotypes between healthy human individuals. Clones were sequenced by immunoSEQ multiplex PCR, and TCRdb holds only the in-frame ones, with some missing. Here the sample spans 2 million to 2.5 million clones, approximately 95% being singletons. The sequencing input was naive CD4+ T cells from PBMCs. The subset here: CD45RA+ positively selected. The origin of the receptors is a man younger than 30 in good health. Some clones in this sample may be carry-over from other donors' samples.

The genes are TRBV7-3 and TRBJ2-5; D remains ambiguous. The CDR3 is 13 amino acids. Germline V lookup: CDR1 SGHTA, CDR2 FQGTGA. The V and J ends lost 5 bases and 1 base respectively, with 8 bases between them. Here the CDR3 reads CASSRVVQETQYF. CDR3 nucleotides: TGTGCCAGCAGCCGCGTGGTCCAAGAGACCCAGTACTTC.

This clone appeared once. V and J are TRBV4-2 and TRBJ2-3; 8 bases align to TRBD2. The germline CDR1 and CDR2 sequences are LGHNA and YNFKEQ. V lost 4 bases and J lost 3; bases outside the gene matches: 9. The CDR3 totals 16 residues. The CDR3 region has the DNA TGTGCCAGCAGCCCAGGGAGCGGGAGTGTGACAGATACGCAGTATTTT. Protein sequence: CASSPGSGSVTDTQYF.

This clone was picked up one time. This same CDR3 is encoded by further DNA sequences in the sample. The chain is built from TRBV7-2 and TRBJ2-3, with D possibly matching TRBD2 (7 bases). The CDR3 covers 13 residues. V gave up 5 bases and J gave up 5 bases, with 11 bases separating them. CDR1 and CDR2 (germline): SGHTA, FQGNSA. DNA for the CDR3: TGTGCCAGCAGCCCGAGGGGGGGAGATACGCAGTATTTT. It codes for CASSPRGGDTQYF.

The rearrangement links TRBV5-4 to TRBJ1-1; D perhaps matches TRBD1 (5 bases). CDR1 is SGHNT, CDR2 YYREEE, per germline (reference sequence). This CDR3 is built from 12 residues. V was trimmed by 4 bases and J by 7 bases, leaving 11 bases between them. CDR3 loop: CASSRGGYEAFF. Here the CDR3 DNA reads TGTGCCAGCAGCCGGGGGGGGTATGAAGCTTTCTTT. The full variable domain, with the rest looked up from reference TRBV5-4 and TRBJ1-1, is ETGVTQSPTHLIKTRGQQVTLRCSSQSGHNTVSWYQQALGQGPQFIFQYYREEENGRGNFPPRFSGLQFPNYSSELNVNALELDDSALYLCASSRGGYEAFFGQGTRLTVV.

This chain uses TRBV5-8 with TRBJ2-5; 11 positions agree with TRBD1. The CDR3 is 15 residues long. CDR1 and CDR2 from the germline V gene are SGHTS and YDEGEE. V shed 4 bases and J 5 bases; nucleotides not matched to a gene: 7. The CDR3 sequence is CASSPRTGGGETQYF. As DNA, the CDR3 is TGTGCCAGCAGCCCCCGGACAGGGGGCGGTGAGACCCAGTACTTC.

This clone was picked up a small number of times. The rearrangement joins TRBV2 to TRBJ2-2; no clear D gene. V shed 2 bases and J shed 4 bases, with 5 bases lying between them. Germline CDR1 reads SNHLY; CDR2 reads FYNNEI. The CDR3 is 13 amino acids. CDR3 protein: CASSEMPTGELFF. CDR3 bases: TGTGCCAGCAGTGAAATGCCCACCGGGGAGCTGTTTTTT.

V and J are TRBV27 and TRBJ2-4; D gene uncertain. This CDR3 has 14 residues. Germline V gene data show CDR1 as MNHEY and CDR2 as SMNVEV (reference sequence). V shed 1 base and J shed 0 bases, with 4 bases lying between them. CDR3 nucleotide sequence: TGTGCCAGCAGTTTATACGGAGCCAAAAACATTCAGTACTTC. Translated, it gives CASSLYGAKNIQYF.

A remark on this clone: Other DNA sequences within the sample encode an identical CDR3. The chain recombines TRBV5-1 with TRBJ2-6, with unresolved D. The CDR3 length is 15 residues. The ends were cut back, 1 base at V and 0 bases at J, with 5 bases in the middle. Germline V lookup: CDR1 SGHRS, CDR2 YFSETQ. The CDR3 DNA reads TGCGCCAGCAGCTTGTCAGTCTCTGGGGCCAACGTCCTGACTTTC. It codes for CASSLSVSGANVLTF.

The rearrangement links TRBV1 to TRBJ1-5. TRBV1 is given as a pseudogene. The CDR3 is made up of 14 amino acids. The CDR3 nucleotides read TGCACCAGCAGCCATCATAAGACCGGTCTTGCCCAGCATTTT. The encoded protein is CTSSHHKTGLAQHF.

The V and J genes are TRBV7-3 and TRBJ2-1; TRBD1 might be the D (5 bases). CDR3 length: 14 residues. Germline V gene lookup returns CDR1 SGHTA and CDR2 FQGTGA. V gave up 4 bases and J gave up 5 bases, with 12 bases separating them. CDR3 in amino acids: CASSSQRTNNEQFF. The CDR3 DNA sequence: TGTGCCAGCAGCTCCCAAAGGACAAACAATGAGCAGTTCTTC.

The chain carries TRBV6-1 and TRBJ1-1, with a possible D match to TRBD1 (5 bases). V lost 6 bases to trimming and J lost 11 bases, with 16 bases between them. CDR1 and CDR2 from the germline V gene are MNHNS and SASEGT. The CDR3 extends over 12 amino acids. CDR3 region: CASSGWGLEAFF. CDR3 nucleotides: TGTGCCAGCAGCGGATGGGGGTTGGAGGCTTTCTTT.

DNA for the CDR3: TGTGCCAGCAGTGCAAGACTAGCGGGAGGTTCCTACGAGCAGTACTTC. The encoded protein is CASSARLAGGSYEQYF. The chain combines TRBV6-1 with TRBJ2-7; 13 bases match TRBD2. CDR1 is MNHNS, CDR2 SASEGT, per germline. Trimming at V came to 4 bases and at J to 1 base, leaving 4 bases not matched to a gene. The CDR3 contains 16 residues.